These 10 T cell receptor beta chains share one sample of origin, sequenced in a study of long-term antiretroviral therapy in people with HIV. Samples were assayed with immunoSEQ v3.0 at survey level. Generated by immunoSEQ multiplex PCR, the TCRdb table keeps only in-frame clones and is missing some. The profile shows under 45,000 clones, about nine tenths of them singletons. The source material was unsorted PBMCs, sampled 1.2 years after starting antiretroviral therapy. The receptors were sampled from a woman between 50 and 59 years old with HIV.

This CDR3 reads CASSTTGTGVNEQYF. DNA of the CDR3: TGTGCCAGCTCAACAACCGGGACAGGGGTCAACGAGCAGTACTTC. The chain couples TRBV18 to TRBJ2-7; 10 nucleotides agree with TRBD1. Germline V gives CDR1 KGHSH, CDR2 LQKENI. CDR3 length: 15 amino acids. Trimming at V came to 5 bases and at J to 5 bases, leaving 9 bases not matched to a gene.

The chain employs TRBV5-6 and TRBJ2-7; TRBD2 might be the D (7 bases). The V gene's germline CDR1 is SGHDT and CDR2 YYEEEE. CDR3 length: 13 amino acids. V lost 4 bases and J lost 7, with 15 bases in between. The CDR3 loop is CASSRGGAREQYF. The CDR3 DNA is TGTGCCAGCAGCAGGGGGGGGGCTCGGGAGCAGTACTTC.

The rearrangement links TRBV10-3 to TRBJ1-3, with 7 nucleotides matching TRBD1. Germline V gene data show CDR1 as ENHRY and CDR2 as SYGVKD. The ends lost 11 bases at V and 6 bases at J; junction bases unmatched: 16. There are 15 residues in the CDR3. CDR3 region: CASQSGDRATNTIYF. CDR3 DNA sequence: TGTGCCTCCCAAAGCGGGGACAGAGCTACAAACACCATATATTTT.

This sequence joins TRBV18 and TRBJ2-2; possibly TRBD1 or TRBD2 for D (5 bases each). The germline CDR1 and CDR2 sequences are KGHSH and LQKENI. V lost 3 bases to trimming and J lost 0 bases, with 11 bases between them. The CDR3 totals 16 residues. As DNA, the CDR3 is TGTGCCAGCTCACCTGGGACCCCTCCGAACACCGGGGAGCTGTTTTTT. Translated, it gives CASSPGTPPNTGELFF. Supplemented by reference TRBV18 and TRBJ2-2, the full variable domain reads NAGVMQNPRHLVRRRGQEARLRCSPMKGHSHVYWYRQLPEEGLKFMVYLQKENIIDESGMPKERFSAEFPKEGPSILRIQQVVRGDSAAYFCASSPGTPPNTGELFFGEGSRLTVL.

The V gene is TRBV7-6, the J gene TRBJ1-6; D not certain. The CDR3 spans 15 residues. Deletions cut 5 bases from V and 5 bases from J, with 13 bases between. Germline V gene lookup returns CDR1 SGHVS and CDR2 FNYEAQ. The CDR3 is CASSVGALDNSPLHF. The CDR3 nucleotides are TGTGCCAGCAGCGTTGGAGCTCTGGATAATTCACCCCTCCACTTT.

The chain has TRBV9 and TRBJ2-7; D ambiguous. The V end was cut by 0 bases, the J end by 4 bases, with 11 bases between. Germline loops: CDR1 SGDLS, CDR2 YYNGEE. The CDR3 sequence is 14 residues long. CDR3 sequence reads: CASSVGKGGYEQYF. CDR3 nucleotide sequence: TGTGCCAGCAGCGTAGGTAAGGGTGGGTACGAGCAGTACTTC. The full variable domain, completed using reference TRBV9 and TRBJ2-7, is DSGVTQTPKHLITATGQRVTLRCSPRSGDLSVYWYQQSLDQGLQFLIQYYNGEERAKGNILERFSAQQFPDLHSELNLSSLELGDSALYFCASSVGKGGYEQYFGPGTRLTVT.

The chain has TRBV5-1 and TRBJ2-5, with 16 bases identical to TRBD2. This CDR3 is 17 amino acids long. With 4 bases clipped from V and 2 bases from J, the junction kept 5 bases outside the gene matches. Germline CDR1 is SGHRS and CDR2 is YFSETQ. In DNA form, the CDR3 reads TGCGCCAGCAGCCCTCCGGGACTAGCGGGGGGGCAAGAGACCCAGTACTTC. It translates to CASSPPGLAGGQETQYF.

The chain is built from TRBV6-5 and TRBJ1-2, with 11 bases aligning to TRBD1. The CDR3 spans 15 residues. CDR1 is MNHEY and CDR2 is SVGAGI in the germline V gene. Trimming removed 0 bases from V and 8 bases from J; junction bases left unmatched: 5. The CDR3: CASSYSGTGGGGYTF. The CDR3 nucleotides read TGTGCCAGCAGTTACTCGGGGACAGGGGGAGGGGGCTACACCTTC.

The chain links TRBV7-8 to TRBJ1-1, with 8 bases fitting TRBD1. Germline loops: CDR1 SGHVS, CDR2 FQNEAQ. V lost 2 bases and J lost 7; bases outside the gene matches: 9. The CDR3 consists of 15 residues. The CDR3 coding sequence is TGTGCCAGCAGCTTAATTCTGGACAGGGCGCGTGAAGCTTTCTTT. Encoded protein: CASSLILDRAREAFF.

The gene calls are TRBV29-1 and TRBJ2-7; a possible D gene is TRBD1 (5 bases). V shed 4 bases and J shed 0 bases, with 10 bases lying between them. This CDR3 has 13 amino acids. Germline V gene data show CDR1 as SQVTM and CDR2 as ANQGSEA. This CDR3 is CSVVGHNSYEQYF. Written as DNA, the CDR3 is TGCAGCGTTGTAGGACACAACTCCTACGAGCAGTACTTC.